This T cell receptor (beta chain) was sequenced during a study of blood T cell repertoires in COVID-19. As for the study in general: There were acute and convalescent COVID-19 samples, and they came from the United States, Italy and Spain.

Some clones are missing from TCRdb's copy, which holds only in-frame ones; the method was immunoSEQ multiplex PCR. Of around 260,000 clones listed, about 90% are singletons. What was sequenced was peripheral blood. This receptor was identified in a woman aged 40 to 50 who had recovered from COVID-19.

The CDR3 DNA reads as TGCGCCAGCAGCTTGGACAGGGGGGCCGGGGAGCTGTTTTTT. Translated: CASSLDRGAGELFF. The chain recombines TRBV5-1 with TRBJ2-2, with 8 bases lining up with TRBD1. Per germline, CDR1 SGHRS and CDR2 YFSETQ. CDR3 length equals 14 residues. J lost 6 bases, V lost 0 bases, and 1 base had no gene match.